Shown below are 30 T cell receptor beta chains from a single sample sequenced in a study of blood T cell repertoires in COVID-19. The assay was immunoSEQ multiplex PCR, and TCRdb's table has in-frame clones only and misses some. This repertoire shows roughly 100,000 clones, roughly 92% found once; its top ten account for around 2%. Source material: peripheral blood. These receptors came from a woman in her fifties or sixties with COVID-19, enrolled during active disease.

This chain connects TRBV27 to TRBJ2-3, with D perhaps matching TRBD1 (7 bases). V was pared by 5 bases and J by 4 bases, with 13 bases between. From germline, CDR1 is MNHEY and CDR2 SMNVEV (reference sequence). The CDR3 runs 14 residues. The CDR3 bases are TGTGCCAGCAGTCCAGGGGGGCCAGCAGATACGCAGTATTTT. Its translation is CASSPGGPADTQYF.

The chain employs TRBV3-1 (or the pseudogene TRBV3-2) and TRBJ1-5, with a weak D call TRBD1 (5 bases). Germline assignment: CDR1 LGHDT and CDR2 YNNKEL (reference sequence). Trimming took 9 bases from V and 2 from J, leaving 14 bases between them. The CDR3 totals 14 residues. CDR3 coding DNA: TGTGCCAGTCAACCCCGGACACGCAATCAGCCCCAGCATTTT. Amino acid sequence: CASQPRTRNQPQHF.

The gene calls are TRBV11-3 and TRBJ1-6; TRBD1 agrees at 7 bases. This CDR3 region has 15 residues. Germline CDR1 and CDR2: SGHNT and YENEEA. V lost 3 bases and J lost 8; bases outside the gene matches: 7. The DNA for the CDR3 is TGTGCCAGCAGCTTTTCAGGGGGTTCATATTCACCCCTCCACTTT. Its translation: CASSFSGGSYSPLHF.

V gene TRBV2 combines with J gene TRBJ1-1; D not certain. Germline CDR1 reads SNHLY; CDR2 reads FYNNEI. The CDR3 contains 12 residues. Trimming took off 7 bases at V and 8 bases at J, with 14 bases between the two ends. CDR3 region: CASTGSGREAFF. The CDR3 nucleotides read TGTGCCAGCACCGGATCCGGGAGAGAAGCTTTCTTT.

The chain recombines TRBV5-1 with TRBJ1-1, with D possibly being TRBD1 (5 bases). CDR1 and CDR2 (germline): SGHRS, YFSETQ. CDR3 length: 14 amino acids. V was cut by 2 bases and J by 3 bases, with 11 bases left in between. The chain's CDR3 is CASSFQGADTEAFF. In DNA form, the CDR3 reads TGCGCCAGCAGCTTCCAAGGGGCGGACACTGAAGCTTTCTTT.

This clone has a handful of counts. The chain carries TRBV5-8 and TRBJ2-7, with D possibly matching TRBD2 (5 bases). Trimming removed 0 bases at V and 2 bases at J, with 12 bases between. The CDR3 sequence is 15 residues long. The germline V gene encodes CDR1 SGHTS and CDR2 YDEGEE. The CDR3 bases are TGTGCCAGCAGCTTGGCCGGAGGACGAGCCTACGAGCAGTACGTC. Residues: CASSLAGGRAYEQYV.

The V and J genes are TRBV24-1 and TRBJ2-1; 8 bases fit TRBD2. The V gene's germline CDR1 is KGHDR and CDR2 SFDVKD. The trim removed 0 bases at V and 0 bases at J, leaving 12 bases unmatched. The CDR3 length is 20 residues. The chain's CDR3 is CATSDLARSSGGSSYNEQFF. The CDR3 region has the DNA TGTGCCACCAGTGATTTGGCCCGGAGTTCGGGGGGGAGCTCCTACAATGAGCAGTTCTTC.

J is TRBJ2-3 and V is TRBV2, with D uncertain. The CDR3 spans 15 residues. CDR1 SNHLY and CDR2 FYNNEI come from the germline V gene. V was clipped by 7 bases and J by 0 bases, with 14 bases between them. The CDR3 DNA reads as TGTGCCAGCAATCGACACGTTTCAAGCACAGATACGCAGTATTTT. It encodes CASNRHVSSTDTQYF.

The J gene is TRBJ2-6, the V gene TRBV19, with 8 bases matching TRBD1. The germline CDR1 and CDR2 sequences are LNHDA and SQIVND (reference sequence). The trim removed 7 bases at V and 5 bases at J, leaving 7 bases unmatched. The CDR3 runs 15 residues. CDR3 sequence reads: CASTTGGGWANVLTF. CDR3 coding DNA: TGTGCCAGTACCACAGGGGGTGGCTGGGCCAACGTCCTGACTTTC.

The chain joins TRBV19 to TRBJ1-1; possible D gene TRBD1, 6 bases. The germline gives CDR1 LNHDA, CDR2 SQIVND (reference sequence). V lost 9 bases, J lost 5 bases, and 13 bases lay in between. This CDR3 is built from 12 residues. The CDR3 coding sequence is TGTGCCAGCAAACAGGGAAGGACTGAAGCTTTCTTT. It specifies CASKQGRTEAFF.

The rearrangement uses TRBV19 and TRBJ2-1, with D tentatively TRBD2 (6 bases). V was trimmed by 4 bases and J by 1 base, leaving 8 bases between them. The CDR3 runs to 14 residues. Per the germline V gene, CDR1 is LNHDA and CDR2 is SQIVND (reference sequence). CDR3 loop: CASSSSGSYNEQFF. The CDR3 DNA follows: TGTGCCAGTAGTAGTAGCGGATCCTACAATGAGCAGTTCTTC.

The chain is built from TRBV7-2 and TRBJ1-5, with D unresolved. The CDR3 extends over 12 amino acids. The ends were cut back, 5 bases at V and 5 bases at J, with 7 bases in the middle. The germline gives CDR1 SGHTA, CDR2 FQGNSA. In DNA, the CDR3 is TGTGCCAGCAGCCTCCCGTATCAGCCCCAGCATTTT. Amino acids: CASSLPYQPQHF. Full variable domain (rest looked up from reference TRBV7-2 and TRBJ1-5): GAGVSQSPSNKVTEKGKDVELRCDPISGHTALYWYRQSLGQGLEFLIYFQGNSAPDKSGLPSDRFSAERTGGSVSTLTIQRTQQEDSAVYLCASSLPYQPQHFGDGTRLSIL.

V gene TRBV5-1 combines with J gene TRBJ1-2; TRBD1 is a possible D gene (5 bases). The germline V gene encodes CDR1 SGHRS and CDR2 YFSETQ. The V end was cut by 0 bases, the J end by 6 bases, with 6 bases between. CDR3 size: 12 residues. The CDR3 is CASSLEGNGYTF. The CDR3 coding sequence is TGCGCCAGCAGCTTGGAGGGGAATGGCTACACCTTC.

J is TRBJ1-1 and V is TRBV7-2, with D maybe TRBD1 (5 bases). Germline lookup yields CDR1 SGHTA and CDR2 FQGNSA. Trimming stripped 1 base from V and 8 bases from J, with 14 bases between. CDR3 size: 14 residues. The CDR3 is CASSLGGLLPEAFF. DNA for the CDR3: TGTGCCAGCAGCTTAGGGGGACTTCTCCCCGAAGCTTTCTTT.

CDR3 in amino acids: CASSEKRGYEQYF. The CDR3 bases are TGTGCCAGCAGTGAGAAGCGGGGCTACGAGCAGTACTTC. The chain has TRBV2 and TRBJ2-7; TRBD2 agrees at 7 bases. V dropped 3 bases and J dropped 3; count of bases not matched to a gene: 2. Germline loops: CDR1 SNHLY, CDR2 FYNNEI. The CDR3 has 13 residues.

The rearrangement links TRBV19 to TRBJ1-2; D perhaps matches TRBD1 (6 bases). The CDR3 runs 13 residues. Germline CDR1 and CDR2: LNHDA and SQIVND (reference sequence). Trimming stripped 6 bases from V and 8 bases from J, with 16 bases between. The CDR3 region is CASSPTGFEGYTF. The DNA for the CDR3 is TGTGCCAGTAGCCCAACAGGGTTCGAGGGCTACACCTTC.

The chain is built from TRBV29-1 and TRBJ1-4, with D possibly matching TRBD1 (5 bases). Germline loops: CDR1 SQVTM, CDR2 ANQGSEA. Trimming stripped 4 bases from V and 8 bases from J, with 17 bases between. The CDR3 spans 14 residues. The CDR3 sequence is CSVAERGYGEKLFF. The DNA of the CDR3 is TGCAGCGTTGCGGAAAGGGGATACGGGGAAAAACTGTTTTTT.

J is TRBJ1-2 and V is TRBV19; D is possibly TRBD1 (6 bases). The CDR3 has 17 amino acids. The V and J ends lost 10 bases and 0 bases respectively, with 24 bases between them. Germline CDR1 reads LNHDA; CDR2 reads SQIVND (reference sequence). The CDR3 region is CATSRGGGRPANYGYTF. CDR3 coding DNA: TGTGCCACCTCAAGAGGGGGTGGCAGGCCAGCTAACTATGGCTACACCTTC.

The CDR3 protein is CASSLSSPGLAADTQYF. CDR3 nucleotide sequence: TGTGCCAGCAGCTTAAGTTCACCCGGACTAGCGGCAGATACGCAGTATTTT. The V call is TRBV11-2, the J call TRBJ2-3; 10 positions agree with TRBD2. The CDR3 contains 17 residues. Germline CDR1 is SGHAT and CDR2 is FQNNGV. The V gene end was trimmed by 2 bases and the J gene end by 4 bases; junction bases not matched to a gene: 9.

The gene calls are TRBV5-1 and TRBJ1-2; TRBD1 might be the D (6 bases). The CDR3 is made up of 13 amino acids. Deletions cut 0 bases from V and 7 bases from J, with 10 bases between. Germline values: CDR1 SGHRS, CDR2 YFSETQ. CDR3 in DNA: TGCGCCAGCAGCTTGGAGGGGGTAGCTGGCTACACCTTC. Residues: CASSLEGVAGYTF. The variable domain in full, completed from reference TRBV5-1 and TRBJ1-2, reads KAGVTQTPRYLIKTRGQQVTLSCSPISGHRSVSWYQQTPGQGLQFLFEYFSETQRNKGNFPGRFSGRQFSNSRSEMNVSTLELGDSALYLCASSLEGVAGYTFGSGTRLTVV.

This chain uses TRBV6-5 with TRBJ1-4; D is uncertain. Deletions cut 2 bases from V and 4 bases from J, with 8 bases between. The CDR3 is 14 residues long. CDR1 and CDR2 (germline): MNHEY, SVGAGI. The CDR3 DNA follows: TGTGCCAGCAGTTACCAACGGTATAATGAAAAACTGTTTTTT. Translating it yields CASSYQRYNEKLFF.

This clone was found once. The V gene is TRBV2, the J gene TRBJ1-5, with a tentative D call TRBD1 (6 bases). V gave up 3 bases and J gave up 5 bases, with 11 bases separating them. Germline CDR1 reads SNHLY; CDR2 reads FYNNEI. This CDR3 contains 14 residues. CDR3 loop: CASSDRAGDQPQHF. The CDR3 DNA reads as TGTGCCAGCAGTGATCGGGCAGGGGATCAGCCCCAGCATTTT.

The chain has TRBV6-2 or TRBV6-3 and TRBJ2-7, with unresolved D. Per the germline V gene, CDR1 is MNHEY and CDR2 is SVGEGT. The CDR3 length is 12 residues. Trimming cost V 6 bases and J 2 bases, with 8 bases left between them. CDR3 sequence (DNA): TGTGCCAGCAGCTCCCAGACCTACGAGCAGTACTTC. Translated: CASSSQTYEQYF.

The chain is built from TRBV18 and TRBJ1-6, with unresolved D. From germline, CDR1 is KGHSH and CDR2 LQKENI. Trimming left V 2 bases short and J 10 bases short, with 9 bases between. The CDR3 is 13 residues long. The CDR3 DNA follows: TGTGCCAGCTCACCAGATCGGCGGTCACCCCTCCACTTT. It encodes CASSPDRRSPLHF.

The chain employs TRBV9 and TRBJ2-2; possible D gene TRBD2, 6 bases. Trimming removed 0 bases from V and 1 base from J, with 10 bases in between. Germline CDR1 reads SGDLS; CDR2 reads YYNGEE. The CDR3 contains 16 residues. The CDR3, as DNA: TGTGCCAGCAGCGTAGGGGGACTGGGGAACACCGGGGAGCTGTTTTTT. Residues: CASSVGGLGNTGELFF.

CDR3 amino acids: CASSSRTAAYEQYF. CDR3 DNA: TGTGCCAGCAGCTCTCGGACAGCGGCCTACGAGCAGTACTTC. The chain uses TRBV11-2 and TRBJ2-7; the D gene is possibly TRBD1 (6 bases). The CDR3 consists of 14 residues. Trimming took off 4 bases at V and 2 bases at J, with 12 bases between the two ends. Germline V gene sequence: CDR1 SGHAT, CDR2 FQNNGV. Using reference TRBV11-2 and TRBJ2-7 for the parts outside the CDR3, the full variable domain is EAGVAQSPRYKIIEKRQSVAFWCNPISGHATLYWYQQILGQGPKLLIQFQNNGVVDDSQLPKDRFSAERLKGVDSTLKIQPAKLEDSAVYLCASSSRTAAYEQYFGPGTRLTVT.

V and J are TRBV10-3 and TRBJ2-7; D perhaps matches TRBD1 (7 bases). From germline, CDR1 is ENHRY and CDR2 SYGVKD. Trimming shortened V by 4 bases and J by 5 bases, and 12 bases separated the two germline ends. This CDR3 has 13 residues. The CDR3 protein is CAISGGRGDEQYF. The CDR3 DNA is TGTGCCATCAGTGGGGGCAGGGGGGACGAGCAGTACTTC.

The V and J genes are TRBV24-1 and TRBJ2-3; possibly TRBD2 for D (5 bases). Trimming took off 7 bases at V and 5 bases at J, with 15 bases between the two ends. The CDR3 length is 14 residues. CDR1 KGHDR and CDR2 SFDVKD come from the germline V gene. CDR3 region: CATSHPRGEDTQYF. The CDR3 DNA follows: TGTGCCACCAGCCATCCCCGGGGTGAAGATACGCAGTATTTT.

The V and J genes are TRBV5-1 and TRBJ1-2; 9 bases agree with TRBD1. Germline V gene data show CDR1 as SGHRS and CDR2 as YFSETQ. The V and J ends lost 0 bases and 8 bases, in that order; junction bases with no gene match: 5. CDR3 size: 14 residues. The CDR3 region has the DNA TGCGCCAGCAGCTTGGGGGGACAGGGATTCGGCTACACCTTC. Translated: CASSLGGQGFGYTF.

CDR3 DNA: TGTGCCAGCAGTTATACAAATTCACCCCTCCACTTT. It yields the protein CASSYTNSPLHF. The V call is TRBV6-6, the J call TRBJ1-6; D ambiguous. CDR3 length: 12 residues. Germline CDR1 reads MNHNY; CDR2 reads SVGAGI (reference sequence). V was pared by 3 bases and J by 7 bases, with 4 bases between.